This TCR delta chain was profiled in a study of gamma-delta T cells after stem cell transplantation. After removal of 4 bases from V and 0 bases from J, the junction contained 15 bases not matched to a gene. This CDR3 comprises 18 residues. In germline, CDR1 is GEAIGNYY, CDR2 EKD. TCRdb reanalyzed the RT-PCR reads using CATT. The repertoire includes some 10,000 delta-chain clones, 1.3% of them detected once, and 10% sits in the top ten. The chain uses TRDV2 and TRDJ1, with TRDD3 matching over 8 bases. The sequencing sample was made of gamma-delta T cells. The source is a human donor. It is not recorded whose cells these are; they may come from a transplant donor. The CDR3 loop is CACDLLLAGGPYTDKLIF. CDR3 nucleotide sequence: TGTGCCTGTGATCTTCTACTGGCTGGGGGACCTTACACCGATAAACTCATCTTT.